Shown below are 18 T cell receptor beta chains from a single sample sequenced in a study of CD8+ T cells in alopecia areata. Cells pooled from cutaneous lymph nodes were sorted on CD4, CD8alpha, NKG2D, NKG2ACE and other markers. Investigators isolated RNA and reverse transcribed it into cDNA to act as the sequencing template. Sequencing was performed with immunoSEQ multiplex PCR; in TCRdb, only in-frame clones are kept and a portion is missing. The table lists more than 250,000 clones, with no singletons. The sequencing input was CD4+ T cells sorted from a lymph node. The receptors were sampled from a C3H/HeJ mouse with alopecia areata. The mouse strain carries the MHC haplotype H2-k.

For this clone: Germline and genes: mouse. This CDR3 reads CASSQQGVYAEQFF. The CDR3 bases that were read are TGTGCCAGCAGCCAACAGGGGGTCTATGCT. V is TRBV5 and J is TRBJ2-1; 7 bases are shared with TRBD1. The observed sequence ends 4 residues before the CDR3 terminus, with the missing tail filled in from the germline J gene. CDR3 length: 14 amino acids. CDR1 LGHNA and CDR2 YNLKQL come from the germline V gene (reference sequence). V shed 2 bases and J 3 bases; nucleotides not matched to a gene: 1.

This clone was counted only a few times. The gene names given are mouse names. The read finishes 4 residues shy of the CDR3 end, and the germline J gene is used to complete it. V usage is TRBV5 and J usage is TRBJ2-1, with D maybe TRBD1 (6 bases). The V gene's germline CDR1 is LGHNA and CDR2 YNLKQL (reference sequence). The CDR3 contains 12 residues. CDR3 sequence reads: CASSLDRAEQFF. The part of the CDR3 DNA that was read is TGTGCCAGCAGCCTCGACAGGGCT.

Only a few counts were recorded for this clone. Here the gene names and germline are mouse. The read falls 4 residues short of the CDR3 end, and the missing part is taken from the germline J gene. This sample also contains other DNA sequences that code for the same CDR3. The chain couples TRBV19 to TRBJ2-7; D is perhaps TRBD1 (5 bases). This CDR3 region has 12 residues. Germline CDR1 and CDR2: FNHDT and SITEND (reference sequence). This chain's CDR3 is CASSTDNYEQYF. CDR3 DNA (partial): TGTGCCAGCAGTACGGACAATTAT.

Comments on this clone: Mouse names are used for the genes. The read finishes 4 residues shy of the CDR3 end, and the germline J gene is used to complete it. The rearrangement links TRBV13-1 to TRBJ2-5; 8 nucleotides agree with TRBD1. The germline V gene encodes CDR1 NSHNY and CDR2 SYGAGN. The CDR3 runs to 13 residues. The chain's CDR3 is CASSEDRADTQYF. The CDR3 bases that were read are TGTGCCAGCAGTGAGGACAGGGCGGAC.

For this clone: Gene names denote mouse genes. The read ends 4 residues before the CDR3 terminus; that terminus is restored from the germline J gene. The sample contains more than one DNA sequence encoding this CDR3. The chain joins TRBV19 to TRBJ2-5; D call uncertain. The V gene lost 3 bases and the J gene lost 0 bases, with 5 bases spanning the gap. Germline V gives CDR1 FNHDT, CDR2 SITEND (reference sequence). This CDR3 region has 13 residues. CDR3 in amino acids: CASSTINQDTQYF. CDR3 DNA, as far as it was read: TGTGCCAGCAGTACAATTAACCAAGAC.

The sample holds many counts of this clone. The genes and germline here are from mouse. The read gets to within 4 residues of the CDR3 end, and the germline J gene fills in the rest. V usage is TRBV13-1 and J usage is TRBJ2-7, with D maybe TRBD2 (5 bases). Trimming took 1 base from V and 3 from J, leaving 8 bases between them. The germline CDR1 and CDR2 sequences are NSHNY and SYGAGN. This CDR3 spans 13 amino acids. The CDR3 bases that were read are TGTGCCAGCAGTGATCCGGACTTCTAT. Its translation is CASSDPDFY. The entire CDR3 protein reads CASSDPDFYEQYF.

With regard to this clone: Gene names follow the mouse nomenclature. CDR3 residues: CASSQAGTNAEQFF. CDR3 DNA, as far as it was read: TGTGCCAGCAGCCAAGCCGGGACAAATGCT. The chain links TRBV2 to TRBJ2-1; a weak D match, TRBD1 (6 bases). The read gets to within 4 residues of the CDR3 end, and the germline J gene fills in the rest. Germline lookup yields CDR1 LGHNA and CDR2 YSYQKL. Deletions cut 1 base from V and 5 bases from J, with 9 bases between. This CDR3 contains 14 residues.

This clone was observed a handful of times. The germline and genes are mouse ones. Read data end 4 residues before the CDR3 end; the end is taken from the germline J gene. J is TRBJ1-1 and V is TRBV1; TRBD1 matches at 7 bases. Losses at the gene ends were 4 bases for V and 4 bases for J; bases not matched to a gene: 6. Germline CDR1 is NSQYPW and CDR2 is LRSPGD (reference sequence). CDR3 length: 14 residues. Incomplete CDR3 DNA: TGCACCTGCAGTGGACAGGGCGGTGGCACA. Encoded protein: CTCSGQGGGT. The entire CDR3 is CTCSGQGGGTEVFF. The full variable domain, its missing parts supplied by reference TRBV1 and TRBJ1-1, is VTLLEQNPRWRLVPRGQAVNLRCILKNSQYPWMSWYQQDLQKQLQWLFTLRSPGDKEVKSLPGADYLATRVTDTELRLQVANMSQGRTLYCTCSGQGGGTEVFFGKGTRLTVV.

In regard to this clone: Each gene name is a mouse one. The read ends 4 residues early relative to the CDR3; the germline J gene fills the gap. The chain recombines TRBV19 with TRBJ2-7; 8 nucleotides match TRBD2. The CDR3 sequence is 14 residues long. The germline V gene encodes CDR1 FNHDT and CDR2 SITEND (reference sequence). With V trimmed by 5 bases and J by 0 bases, 4 bases remained unmatched. The CDR3 DNA, read in part, is TGTGCCAGCAGCCCTGGGGGGATCTCCTAT. The encoded protein is CASSPGGISY. The full CDR3 is CASSPGGISYEQYF.

This clone was counted between two and nine times. All gene names here are mouse names. The read stops 4 residues short of the end of the CDR3; the missing end is completed from the germline J gene. The V call is TRBV24, the J call TRBJ1-1, with TRBD1 matching 9 bases. The CDR3 totals 16 residues. Germline CDR1 is KGHTA and CDR2 is FRNEEI. J was trimmed by 1 base and V by 4 bases; bases with no gene match: 7. Incomplete CDR3 DNA: TGTGCCAGCAGTCGCTCGGGACAGGGTGGAAACACA. Residues: CASSRSGQGGNT. The whole CDR3 reads CASSRSGQGGNTEVFF.

A few counts support this clone. Each gene name is a mouse one. The read falls 4 residues short of the CDR3 end, and the missing part is taken from the germline J gene. The J gene is TRBJ2-4, the V gene TRBV13-1; TRBD2 matches at 10 bases. CDR3 length: 16 residues. Germline-derived CDR1 and CDR2 are NSHNY and SYGAGN. V lost 5 bases, J lost 1 base, and 7 bases stayed unmatched. The CDR3 sequence: CASSAGGAGGQNTLYF. The DNA read from the CDR3 is TGTGCCAGCAGCGCTGGGGGGGCCGGCGGTCAAAAC.

About this clone itself: Gene and germline names: mouse. Read coverage stops 4 residues before the CDR3 terminus; the germline J gene supplies the remainder. The sample has other DNA sequences that encode this CDR3 too. V usage is TRBV1 and J usage is TRBJ2-1; maybe TRBD1 (6 bases). Per the germline V gene, CDR1 is NSQYPW and CDR2 is LRSPGD (reference sequence). With 4 bases removed from V and 0 bases from J, the gap between germline ends came to 10 bases. This CDR3 is 15 amino acids long. CDR3 loop: CTCSVQGLNYAEQFF. The covered CDR3 bases are TGCACCTGCAGTGTCCAGGGGCTTAACTATGCT.

This clone was counted many times. Gene names and germline match the mouse. The read stops 4 residues short of the end of the CDR3; the missing end is completed from the germline J gene. The rearrangement joins TRBV1 to TRBJ1-2; 10 bases are a match to TRBD1. Germline V lookup: CDR1 NSQYPW, CDR2 LRSPGD (reference sequence). V was clipped by 4 bases and J by 2 bases; unmatched bases: 1. The CDR3 contains 14 residues. The CDR3 spells CTCSETGGNSDYTF. The sequenced CDR3 bases are TGCACCTGCAGTGAGACAGGGGGCAACTCC. Together with reference TRBV1 and TRBJ1-2, the CDR3 gives the full variable domain: VTLLEQNPRWRLVPRGQAVNLRCILKNSQYPWMSWYQQDLQKQLQWLFTLRSPGDKEVKSLPGADYLATRVTDTELRLQVANMSQGRTLYCTCSETGGNSDYTFGSGTRLLVI.

This clone was recorded a few times. The gene names here belong to mouse. The missing CDR3 end, 4 residues past where the read stops, is filled in from the germline J gene. The chain links TRBV19 to TRBJ2-5, with a possible D match to TRBD2 (6 bases). Germline values: CDR1 FNHDT, CDR2 SITEND (reference sequence). The CDR3 contains 14 residues. The ends were cut back, 2 bases at V and 2 bases at J, with 9 bases in the middle. The CDR3 loop reads CASSMLGSQDTQYF. Incomplete CDR3 DNA: TGTGCCAGCAGTATGCTGGGGAGCCAAGAC.

On this clone itself: All gene names here are mouse names. The read is 4 residues too short to cover the CDR3 end, so that end is filled in from the germline J gene. The chain carries TRBV13-2 and TRBJ1-2; a weak D match, TRBD1 (5 bases). Germline values: CDR1 NNHNN, CDR2 SYGAGS (reference sequence). This CDR3 is 15 amino acids long. V lost 3 bases, J lost 0 bases, and 12 bases lay in between. The sequenced part of the CDR3 DNA is TGTGCCAGCGGTGGCTCGGGGGGACCAAACTCC. Translating it yields CASGGSGGPNS. In full, the CDR3 is CASGGSGGPNSDYTF.

In its sample, this clone was seen a few times. The gene symbols are mouse symbols. The CDR3 end falls 4 residues outside the read, so it is completed with the germline J gene. The chain is built from TRBV5 and TRBJ2-2; TRBD2 agrees at 9 bases. Germline values: CDR1 LGHNA, CDR2 YNLKQL (reference sequence). J was trimmed by 1 base and V by 4 bases; bases with no gene match: 7. CDR3 length: 17 amino acids. This CDR3 reads CASSPHWGAINTGQLYF. CDR3 bases read: TGTGCCAGCAGCCCCCACTGGGGGGCTATAAACACCGGG.

This clone was observed a handful of times. Gene names denote mouse genes. The CDR3 reads CTCSAASTGGSAETLYF. The part of the CDR3 DNA that was read is TGCACCTGCAGTGCAGCTTCGACTGGGGGTAGTGCAGAA. The chain couples TRBV1 to TRBJ2-3; 9 bases are a match to TRBD2. The read terminates 4 residues ahead of where the CDR3 ends, so the germline J gene completes it. Unmatched junction bases numbered 5, after V lost 1 base and J lost 0 bases. The CDR3 covers 17 residues. Germline V lookup: CDR1 NSQYPW, CDR2 LRSPGD (reference sequence).

In its sample, this clone was seen a few times. Genes and germline are mouse. Partial CDR3 DNA: TGCACCTGCAGTGCAGCCGGGGGGGGGCGCGGAGAA. Translation: CTCSAAGGGRGE. The CDR3, in full, reads CTCSAAGGGRGETLYF. The rearrangement uses TRBV1 and TRBJ2-3, with 8 bases aligning to TRBD2. The read falls 4 residues short of the CDR3 end, and the missing part is taken from the germline J gene. The CDR3 totals 16 residues. The germline CDR1 and CDR2 sequences are NSQYPW and LRSPGD (reference sequence). The variable domain in full, completed from reference TRBV1 and TRBJ2-3, reads VTLLEQNPRWRLVPRGQAVNLRCILKNSQYPWMSWYQQDLQKQLQWLFTLRSPGDKEVKSLPGADYLATRVTDTELRLQVANMSQGRTLYCTCSAAGGGRGETLYFGSGTRLTVL.